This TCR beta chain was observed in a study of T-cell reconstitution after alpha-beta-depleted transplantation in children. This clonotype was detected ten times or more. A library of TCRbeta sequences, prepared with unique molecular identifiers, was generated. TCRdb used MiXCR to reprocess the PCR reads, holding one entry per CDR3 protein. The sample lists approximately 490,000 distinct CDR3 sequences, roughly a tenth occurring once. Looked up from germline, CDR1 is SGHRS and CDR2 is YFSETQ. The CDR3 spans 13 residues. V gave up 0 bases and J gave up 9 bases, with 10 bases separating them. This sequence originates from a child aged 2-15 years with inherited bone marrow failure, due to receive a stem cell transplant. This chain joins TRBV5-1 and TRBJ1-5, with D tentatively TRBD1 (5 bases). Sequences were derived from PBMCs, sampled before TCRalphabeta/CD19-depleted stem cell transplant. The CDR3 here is CASSLDRTGPQHF. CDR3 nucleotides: TGCGCCAGCAGCTTGGACAGGACGGGGCCCCAGCATTTT.